This T cell receptor (beta chain) appears in the sequencing data of a study of T-cell memory formation after mild COVID-19. Across the whole study: Clustering of TCRs was largely donor specific.

This clonotype was counted between two and nine times. Its antigen is currently unknown. TCRdb called the 5' RACE reads again in MiXCR, with one record for every CDR3 protein. This sample has 300,000 to 350,000 distinct CDR3 sequences, with roughly an eighth found just once. From germline, CDR1 is SGHVS and CDR2 FQNEAQ. Trimming removed 2 bases at V and 3 bases at J, with 10 bases between. This CDR3 comprises 14 residues. The study's findings and limits: Some responding clones appeared in pre-infection memory, suggesting cross-reactive memory joined.

The receptor was derived from a man younger than 35 who had mild COVID-19 (a few samples of this study predate the infection). Cell type and time point are not known. What was sequenced was PBMCs or a T cell subset sorted from them (not recorded which). This chain joins TRBV7-8 and TRBJ1-2, with D hard to call. Here the CDR3 reads CASSLQGLHYGYTF. The CDR3 DNA follows: TGTGCCAGCAGCTTACAAGGGCTGCACTATGGCTACACCTTC.